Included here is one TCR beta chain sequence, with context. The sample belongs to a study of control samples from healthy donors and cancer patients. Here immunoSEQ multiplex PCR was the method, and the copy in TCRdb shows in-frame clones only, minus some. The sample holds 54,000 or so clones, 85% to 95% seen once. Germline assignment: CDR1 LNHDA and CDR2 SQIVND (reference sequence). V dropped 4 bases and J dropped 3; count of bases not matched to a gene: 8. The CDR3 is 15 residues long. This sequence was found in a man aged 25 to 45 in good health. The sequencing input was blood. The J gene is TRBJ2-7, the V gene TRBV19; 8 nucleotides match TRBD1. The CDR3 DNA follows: TGTGCCAGTAGTACGATAACAACAGGGGGCTACGAGCAGTACTTC. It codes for CASSTITTGGYEQYF.